This T cell receptor beta chain was sequenced during a study of blood T cell repertoires in COVID-19 (TCRdb year 2020). Turning to the overall study: Samples from collaborators originated in the United States, Italy and Spain and spanned both the acute and convalescent phases of COVID-19. The prospective study material was composed of cDNA or gDNA derived from T cells, B-cell-depleted T cells, or PBMCs. Subjects who had been exposed to COVID-19, were actively infected with it, or had recovered from it provided the deeply sampled blood TCRbeta repertoires that made up the dataset. The repertoires were released in a freely available public database intended as a resource for research on the immune response to SARS-CoV-2. The samples were drawn from two sources: the first 160 participants of the ongoing ImmuneRACE study, and fewer than 1,500 subjects contributed by 6 global collaborators. Sample metadata almost always included a de-identified subject ID, COVID-19 status, age in years and sex. HLA class I and class II types, where available, came from metadata supplied by the sample provider rather than from assay-based typing. Broad study findings and their caveats: The quantity of clinical and demographic metadata differed by source and by participant and was supplied without curation.

This clone was counted a single time. Its recognized antigen is unknown. No quality values exist for individual bases; no much larger clone is one base distant. TCRbeta CDR3 regions were amplified from genomic DNA using the immunoSEQ Assay, a bias-controlled multiplex PCR. The paper's processing steps were these. The number of nucleated cells in each sample was estimated from the amplification of reference gene primers within the assay. To quantify the absolute abundance of each unique TCRbeta CDR3 rearrangement, sequence reads were collapsed and filtered. For each sample, productive Simpson clonality was calculated as the square root of Simpson's diversity index across productive rearrangements. TCRdb limited this immuneACCESS table to in-frame rearrangements with V and J called. A share of clones is missing; checked studies link under half to unresolved V genes, and the rest is unexplained. Clonal size and the V and J genes are those of that table, whereas D and trimming came from the DNA. The sample data list approximately 180,000 clones, and approximately 82% of these were observed just once. The biggest ten clones account for roughly 5.2% of the sample.

In the prospective study, participants were roughly 18 to 100 years old, resided in around 25 geographic areas of the United States, and were enrolled through a virtual design. In the prospective study, cohorts were assigned on the basis of participant-reported clinical history obtained from a screening survey and a study questionnaire. In the prospective study, whole blood, serum and a nasopharyngeal or oropharyngeal swab were collected from each participant by mobile phlebotomists. Additional blood draws and questionnaires over a 2-month period could optionally be provided by prospective study participants. Before DNA extraction, blood samples from the prospective study were shipped at room temperature or frozen. From its cysteine to its phenylalanine, the CDR3 spans 17 amino acids. Of all the DNA, just the CDR3 is kept, 51 bases in frame from base 1. V and J are trimmed by 2 bases and 0 bases, and the gene matches miss 5 bases of the junction. From a lookup of the germline V gene, CDR1 and CDR2 are KGHSH and LQKENI.

This clonotype was obtained from a woman aged 60-75 years with acute COVID-19. The material sequenced was PBMCs or T cells enriched from blood (not recorded which). The chain was built from TRBV18 and TRBJ2-7; 12 of the junction bases match TRBD2. CDR3 reads: CASSPSSGRDNSYEQYF. The bases are TGTGCCAGCTCACCATCTAGCGGGAGGGACAACTCCTACGAGCAGTACTTC. The CDR3 plus the reference TRBV18 and TRBJ2-7 genes for the other parts give the full variable domain: NAGVMQNPRHLVRRRGQEARLRCSPMKGHSHVYWYRQLPEEGLKFMVYLQKENIIDESGMPKERFSAEFPKEGPSILRIQQVVRGDSAAYFCASSPSSGRDNSYEQYFGPGTRLTVT.